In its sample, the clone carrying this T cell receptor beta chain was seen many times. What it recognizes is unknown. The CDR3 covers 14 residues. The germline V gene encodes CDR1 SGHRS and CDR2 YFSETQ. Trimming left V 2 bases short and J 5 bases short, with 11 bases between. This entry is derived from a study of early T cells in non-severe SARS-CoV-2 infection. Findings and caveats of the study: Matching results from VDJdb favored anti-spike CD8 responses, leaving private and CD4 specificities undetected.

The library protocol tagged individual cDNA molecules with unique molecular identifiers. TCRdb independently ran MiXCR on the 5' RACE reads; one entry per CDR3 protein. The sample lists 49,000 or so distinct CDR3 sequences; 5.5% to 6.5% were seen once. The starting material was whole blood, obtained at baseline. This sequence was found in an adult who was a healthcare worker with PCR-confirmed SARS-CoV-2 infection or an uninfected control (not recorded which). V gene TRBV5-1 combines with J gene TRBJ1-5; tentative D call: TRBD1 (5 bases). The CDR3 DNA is TGCGCCAGCAGCTTAGGGCAGGGAGATCAGCCCCAGCATTTT. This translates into CASSLGQGDQPQHF.